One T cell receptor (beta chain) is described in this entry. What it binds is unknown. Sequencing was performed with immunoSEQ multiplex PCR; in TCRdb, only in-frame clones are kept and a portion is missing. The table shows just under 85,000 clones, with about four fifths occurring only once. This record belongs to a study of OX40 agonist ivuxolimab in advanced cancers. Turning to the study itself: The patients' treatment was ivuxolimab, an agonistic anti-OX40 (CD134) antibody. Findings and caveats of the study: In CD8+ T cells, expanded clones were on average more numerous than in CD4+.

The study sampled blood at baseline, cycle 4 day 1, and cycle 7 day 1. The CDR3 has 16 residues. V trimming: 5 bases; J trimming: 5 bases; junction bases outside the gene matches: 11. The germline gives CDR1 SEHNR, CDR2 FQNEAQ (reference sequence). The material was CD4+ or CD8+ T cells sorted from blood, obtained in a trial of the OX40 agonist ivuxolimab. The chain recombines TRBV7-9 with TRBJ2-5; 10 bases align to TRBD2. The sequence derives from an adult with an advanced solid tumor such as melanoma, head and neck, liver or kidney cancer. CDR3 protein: CASSPRERGGRETQYF. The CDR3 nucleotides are TGTGCCAGCAGCCCCAGGGAGCGGGGGGGCCGGGAGACCCAGTACTTC.